The 28 T cell receptor beta chains presented below share a single source sample, sequenced in a study of blood T cell repertoires in COVID-19. Repertoires were generated with immunoSEQ multiplex PCR, while TCRdb's copy carries only in-frame clones and drops some. The sample includes around 300,000 clones, 86% of them seen just once. The specimen sequenced was peripheral blood. The receptors here all came from a woman aged 25 to 45 who had recovered from COVID-19.

This chain uses TRBV28 with TRBJ1-2; TRBD1 agrees at 9 bases. The J segment lost 6 bases and the V segment lost 6 bases, leaving 14 bases of the junction unmatched. Germline lookup yields CDR1 MDHEN and CDR2 SYDVKM. The CDR3 is 16 amino acids. The CDR3 nucleotides read TGTGCCAGCAGCTCTCCCGGGACAGGGCCCAATCATGGCTACACCTTC. This sequence encodes CASSSPGTGPNHGYTF.

This chain connects TRBV7-9 to TRBJ1-5; no clear D gene. V was cut by 1 base and J by 5 bases, with 12 bases left in between. The CDR3 is made up of 15 amino acids. The germline CDR1 and CDR2 sequences are SEHNR and FQNEAQ (reference sequence). Here the CDR3 DNA reads TGTGCCAGCAGCTTAGGAGGCCCCGGGGATCAGCCCCAGCATTTT. This sequence encodes CASSLGGPGDQPQHF.

The chain has TRBV28 and TRBJ2-1; 14 bases match TRBD2. The germline CDR1 and CDR2 sequences are MDHEN and SYDVKM. V trimming: 5 bases; J trimming: 7 bases; junction bases outside the gene matches: 10. The CDR3 has 17 amino acids. The CDR3 here is CASSPRPGTSGSNEQFF. The CDR3 DNA reads TGTGCCAGCAGTCCGCGTCCGGGGACTAGCGGGAGTAATGAGCAGTTCTTC.

This chain joins TRBV4-3 and TRBJ2-7, with TRBD1 matching over 7 bases. The CDR3 is 15 amino acids. The germline V gene has CDR1 LGHNA and CDR2 YSLEER. V lost 0 bases to trimming and J lost 1 base; unmatched junction nucleotides: 3. The chain's CDR3 is CASSQDWDSSYEQYF. CDR3 in DNA: TGCGCCAGCAGCCAAGATTGGGACAGTTCCTACGAGCAGTACTTC.

The rearrangement joins TRBV11-2 to TRBJ1-2; no definite D call. The germline V and J ends were trimmed by 5 bases and 9 bases, with 22 bases remaining between them. The CDR3 sequence is 15 residues long. Germline V lookup: CDR1 SGHAT, CDR2 FQNNGV. This CDR3 reads CASSLRTDFYGSYTF. As DNA, the CDR3 is TGTGCCAGCAGCCTACGGACGGACTTTTATGGGAGCTACACCTTC.

The chain carries TRBV27 and TRBJ1-2; the D gene is possibly TRBD1 (5 bases). The CDR3 covers 14 residues. Trimming took 2 bases from V and 4 from J, leaving 11 bases between them. Germline lookup yields CDR1 MNHEY and CDR2 SMNVEV (reference sequence). DNA of the CDR3: TGTGCCAGCAGTTTAATGGGGGACTCCTATGGCTACACCTTC. Protein sequence: CASSLMGDSYGYTF.

This chain uses TRBV20-1 with TRBJ2-7; 16 positions match TRBD2. Per germline, CDR1 DFQATT and CDR2 SNEGSKA (reference sequence). The CDR3 covers 18 residues. Trimming cost V 3 bases and J 4 bases; bases outside gene matches: 12. CDR3 sequence: CSASFLGLAGGAWYEQYF. For the CDR3, the DNA is TGCAGTGCTAGTTTCCTGGGACTAGCGGGAGGGGCGTGGTACGAGCAGTACTTC.

The V gene is TRBV6-1, the J gene TRBJ1-5, with D perhaps TRBD1 (5 bases). Looked up from germline, CDR1 is MNHNS and CDR2 is SASEGT. Deletions cut 1 base from V and 5 bases from J, with 15 bases between. The CDR3 has 16 residues. The CDR3 nucleotides are TGTGCCAGCAGTGAAGTCGCGGGGACCGCAGATCAGCCCCAGCATTTT. Translated: CASSEVAGTADQPQHF.

The chain has TRBV4-1 and TRBJ2-3, with a weak D call TRBD2 (5 bases). V was cut by 0 bases and J by 4 bases, with 8 bases left in between. Germline loops: CDR1 MGHRA, CDR2 YSYEKL. The CDR3 extends over 14 amino acids. CDR3 nucleotides: TGCGCCAGCAGCCAAGAAGAGGGCCCAGATACGCAGTATTTT. Residues: CASSQEEGPDTQYF.

The chain links TRBV29-1 to TRBJ1-2; D is ambiguous. The V gene lost 0 bases and the J gene lost 7 bases, with 6 bases spanning the gap. Looked up from germline, CDR1 is SQVTM and CDR2 is ANQGSEA. This CDR3 is 11 amino acids long. The DNA of the CDR3 is TGCAGCGTTGAAGAGGGAGCTGGCTACACCTTC. Its translation is CSVEEGAGYTF.

This clone appeared a single time. The DNA for the CDR3 is TGCGCCAGCAGCTTGGCAGGGGTCGATGAGCAGTTCTTC. Translating gives CASSLAGVDEQFF. This chain joins TRBV5-1 and TRBJ2-1; tentative D call: TRBD1 (6 bases). The CDR3 totals 13 residues. Trimming stripped 0 bases from V and 8 bases from J, with 9 bases between. CDR1 is SGHRS and CDR2 is YFSETQ in the germline V gene.

This chain links TRBV13 with TRBJ2-1; 13 positions match TRBD2. The junction had 5 bases not matched to a gene; V was cut back by 5 bases and J by 7 bases. The CDR3 runs to 15 residues. The germline V gene has CDR1 PRHDT and CDR2 FYEKMQ (reference sequence). The CDR3 sequence: CASSGGLAGLNEQFF. The CDR3 DNA follows: TGTGCCAGCAGCGGGGGACTAGCGGGGCTTAATGAGCAGTTCTTC.

This clone was observed once. The J gene is TRBJ1-2, the V gene TRBV30; 8 positions match TRBD1. With 3 bases clipped from V and 4 bases from J, the junction kept 7 bases outside the gene matches. Germline lookup yields CDR1 GTSNPN and CDR2 SVGIG (reference sequence). The CDR3 extends over 14 amino acids. Here the CDR3 reads CAWSLGQGPYGYTF. The CDR3 bases are TGTGCCTGGAGCCTAGGACAGGGACCCTATGGCTACACCTTC.

The V call is TRBV23-1, the J call TRBJ1-6; D perhaps matches TRBD1 (5 bases). Being an ORF, TRBV23-1 has a function that is uncertain. The germline V and J ends were trimmed by 4 bases and 6 bases, with 16 bases remaining between them. The CDR3 has 16 residues. In nucleotides, the CDR3 is TGCGCCAGCAGTCTACCCCCCACAGGATGTAATTCACCCCTCCACTTT. Translating it yields CASSLPPTGCNSPLHF.

DNA of the CDR3: TGTGCCAGCAGAGCTCGGGACACAAGTAATTCACCCCTCCACTTT. Translating gives CASRARDTSNSPLHF. The V gene is TRBV6-4, the J gene TRBJ1-6, with a tentative D call TRBD1 (6 bases). CDR1 is MRHNA, CDR2 SNTAGT, per germline. The CDR3 length is 15 residues. V lost 6 bases and J lost 6, with 15 bases in between.

The CDR3 here is CASSWTGDQYGYTF. CDR3 in DNA: TGTGCCAGCAGCTGGACAGGGGATCAATATGGCTACACCTTC. The rearrangement joins TRBV5-6 to TRBJ1-2, with 9 bases fitting TRBD1. In germline, CDR1 is SGHDT, CDR2 YYEEEE. J lost 5 bases, V lost 3 bases, and 5 bases had no gene match. The CDR3 totals 14 residues.

This clone was recorded only once. The V gene is TRBV24-1, the J gene TRBJ1-4, with D maybe TRBD1 (6 bases). Germline CDR1 and CDR2: KGHDR and SFDVKD. Trimming shortened V by 4 bases and J by 4 bases, and 15 bases separated the two germline ends. The CDR3 extends over 16 amino acids. The CDR3 DNA follows: TGTGCCACCAGTGACAATACAGGGTCCGGTAATGAAAAACTGTTTTTT. Its protein is CATSDNTGSGNEKLFF.

The rearrangement links TRBV27 to TRBJ1-1, with D unclear. The germline CDR1 and CDR2 sequences are MNHEY and SMNVEV (reference sequence). The V end lost 5 bases, the J end lost 2 bases, and 9 bases lay between the germline ends. The CDR3 has 13 amino acids. The CDR3 DNA follows: TGTGCCAGCAGTCCGGTGGGCAACACTGAAGCTTTCTTT. Translated, it gives CASSPVGNTEAFF.

This sequence joins TRBV5-6 and TRBJ2-7; maybe TRBD1 (5 bases). Trimming shortened V by 7 bases and J by 5 bases, and 13 bases separated the two germline ends. This CDR3 has 12 residues. Germline lookup yields CDR1 SGHDT and CDR2 YYEEEE. CDR3 loop: CASSHQGHEQYF. The CDR3 DNA sequence: TGTGCCAGCTCCCATCAGGGTCACGAGCAGTACTTC.

Turning to this clone: Other DNA variants within this sample encode the same CDR3. The rearrangement uses TRBV28 and TRBJ2-1; D perhaps matches TRBD2 (5 bases). Looked up from germline, CDR1 is MDHEN and CDR2 is SYDVKM. Between the trimmed V and J ends, which lost 5 bases and 0 bases, there was a span of 11 bases. CDR3 length: 15 residues. The DNA of the CDR3 is TGTGCCAGCAGTCTGCCGGGGAGCTCCTACAATGAGCAGTTCTTC. Translating gives CASSLPGSSYNEQFF. Using reference TRBV28 and TRBJ2-1 for the parts outside the CDR3, the full variable domain is DVKVTQSSRYLVKRTGEKVFLECVQDMDHENMFWYRQDPGLGLRLIYFSYDVKMKEKGDIPEGYSVSREKKERFSLILESASTNQTSMYLCASSLPGSSYNEQFFGPGTRLTVL.

The table lists this clone with a count of one. This chain links TRBV10-3 with TRBJ1-5; a possible D gene is TRBD1 (5 bases). The V end was cut by 6 bases, the J end by 3 bases, with 9 bases between. Germline V lookup: CDR1 ENHRY, CDR2 SYGVKD. The CDR3 covers 13 residues. CDR3 nucleotide sequence: TGTGCCATCAGGGAAGGGGTCAATCAGCCCCAGCATTTT. Encoded protein: CAIREGVNQPQHF.

The gene calls are TRBV7-8 and TRBJ2-2, with 10 bases fitting TRBD1. The V gene's germline CDR1 is SGHVS and CDR2 FQNEAQ. The junction had 2 bases not matched to a gene; V was cut back by 4 bases and J by 6 bases. CDR3 length equals 14 residues. The CDR3 sequence: CASSWDRGAGELFF. Written as DNA, the CDR3 is TGTGCCAGCAGCTGGGACAGGGGAGCCGGGGAGCTGTTTTTT.

The chain links TRBV9 to TRBJ2-1; TRBD2 matches 11 bases. Germline V gene sequence: CDR1 SGDLS, CDR2 YYNGEE. The length of the CDR3 is 19 residues. J gave up 4 bases and V 3 bases, and 15 bases lay outside the gene matches. DNA of the CDR3: TGTGCCAGCAGCGCAGCACAGGAACCGGGACTAGCGGATTACAATGAGCAGTTCTTC. Its translation: CASSAAQEPGLADYNEQFF. The complete variable domain, with remaining parts taken from reference TRBV9 and TRBJ2-1, reads DSGVTQTPKHLITATGQRVTLRCSPRSGDLSVYWYQQSLDQGLQFLIQYYNGEERAKGNILERFSAQQFPDLHSELNLSSLELGDSALYFCASSAAQEPGLADYNEQFFGPGTRLTVL.

The V gene is TRBV9, the J gene TRBJ2-7; D is ambiguous. Trimming removed 2 bases from V and 3 bases from J, with 9 bases in between. Germline-derived CDR1 and CDR2 are SGDLS and YYNGEE. The CDR3 is made up of 13 amino acids. CDR3 in DNA: TGTGCCAGCAGCGTGTCACAGAACTACGAGCAGTACTTC. Encoded protein: CASSVSQNYEQYF.

The chain has TRBV12-5 and TRBJ2-5; 7 bases are a match to TRBD2. Germline V gene sequence: CDR1 LGHNT, CDR2 FRNRAP. The CDR3 is made up of 16 amino acids. The V segment lost 3 bases and the J segment 3 bases; nucleotides outside the gene matches: 10. The CDR3 sequence: CASGFLAGVPKETQYF. The CDR3 bases are TGTGCTAGTGGTTTTCTGGCGGGGGTTCCCAAAGAGACCCAGTACTTC.

This rearrangement joins TRBV28 to TRBJ1-2; a possible D gene is TRBD1 (6 bases). V lost 3 bases, J lost 7 bases, and 15 bases lay in between. There are 14 residues in the CDR3. Per germline, CDR1 MDHEN and CDR2 SYDVKM. The CDR3 sequence: CASSLWDIVGGYTF. CDR3 DNA: TGTGCCAGCAGTTTGTGGGACATAGTTGGTGGCTACACCTTC.

The chain couples TRBV11-1 to TRBJ2-1, with 7 nucleotides matching TRBD2. Trimming at V came to 3 bases and at J to 9 bases, leaving 8 bases not matched to a gene. The CDR3 consists of 14 residues. Germline CDR1 reads SGHAT; CDR2 reads FQDESV (reference sequence). CDR3 DNA sequence: TGTGCCAGCAGCTTCGGGCGGGAGAGGGGTGAGCAGTTCTTC. This translates into CASSFGRERGEQFF. The whole variable domain, remainder taken from reference TRBV11-1 and TRBJ2-1, is EAEVAQSPRYKITEKSQAVAFWCDPISGHATLYWYRQILGQGPELLVQFQDESVVDDSQLPKDRFSAERLKGVDSTLKIQPAELGDSAMYLCASSFGRERGEQFFGPGTRLTVL.

The rearrangement uses TRBV11-2 and TRBJ2-7, with D possibly being TRBD1 (6 bases). Between the trimmed V and J ends, which lost 4 bases and 2 bases, there was a span of 15 bases. Germline V gene sequence: CDR1 SGHAT, CDR2 FQNNGV. The CDR3 covers 15 residues. The CDR3 sequence is CASSSPGQVTYEQYF. The CDR3 DNA is TGTGCCAGCAGCTCTCCGGGACAAGTGACCTACGAGCAGTACTTC.